This T cell receptor beta chain was captured in a study of blood T cell repertoires in COVID-19 (TCRdb year 2020). The study in broad terms: The collaborator samples originated in the United States, Italy and Spain and spanned the acute and convalescent phases of COVID-19. The sample metadata nearly always contained a de-identified subject ID, COVID-19 status, age in years and sex. The samples were drawn from the first 160 participants of the ongoing ImmuneRACE study and from 1,200 or so subjects provided by 6 global collaborators. The dataset comprised deeply sampled blood TCRbeta repertoires from subjects exposed to, actively infected with, or recovered from COVID-19. The material from the prospective study consisted of cDNA or gDNA derived from T cells, B-cell-depleted T cells, or PBMCs. The repertoires were released in a freely available public database meant as a resource for research on the immune response to SARS-CoV-2. Where HLA class I and class II types were available, the types were taken from metadata supplied by the sample provider, not from assay-based typing.

This clone was found a few times. Its antigen is unknown. No per-base quality is available; no much larger clone lies one base away. The paper as a whole reports these results and caveats: The amount of clinical and demographic metadata varied by source and participant and was provided uncurated.

TCRbeta CDR3 regions were amplified from genomic DNA using the immunoSEQ Assay, a bias-controlled multiplex PCR. The paper's processing steps were these. Nucleated cell counts per sample were estimated from amplification of reference gene primers within the assay. To quantify the absolute abundance of each unique TCRbeta CDR3 rearrangement, sequence reads were collapsed and filtered. For each sample, productive Simpson clonality was calculated as the square root of Simpson's diversity index over productive rearrangements. TCRdb obtained this table from immuneACCESS and retained in-frame rearrangements with V and J assigned. These tables miss some clones; where compared with another copy, unresolved V genes account for less than half of the shortfall, and the remainder is unexplained. For V, J and clone size, that table is used; D and trimming come from the DNA. For this sample the table gives under 300,000 clones, of which 83% were detected only once. 9.4% of the sample is held by the ten biggest clonotypes.

A second Seattle source provided samples from volunteer blood donors who had recovered from COVID-19. Whole blood was collected in K2EDTA tubes by collaborating institutions according to the institutions' own protocols. For TCRbeta analysis, collaborators shipped samples as frozen whole blood, isolated PBMCs, or DNA extracted from either of those sample types. The germline V end is reduced by 1 base and the J end by 0 bases; junction bases left unmatched: 6. CDR1 and CDR2, per the germline V gene, are SGHAT and FQNNGV. The CDR3 covers 17 residues, taking in both the cysteine and the phenylalanine. Just CDR3 DNA is preserved here, 51 bases in frame from base 1.

This TCR was sampled from a woman in her forties or fifties who had recovered from COVID-19. Sequences were obtained from peripheral blood. The rearranged segments are TRBV11-2 and TRBJ2-1; 7 bases in between match TRBD2. CDR3 protein: CASSLGGGGSSYNEQFF. The base sequence is TGTGCCAGCAGCTTAGGGGGCGGCGGGAGCTCCTACAATGAGCAGTTCTTC.